What follows are 9 T cell receptor beta chains derived from one specimen sequenced in a study of beta chain features in type 1 diabetes. Study results and caveats: The study found moderately but significantly shorter TCRB CDR3s in all four CD4+ subsets of Type 1 diabetes patients.

What these receptors recognize is not known. Investigators reverse transcribed all isolated RNA, so they sequenced expressed TCRB transcripts. The method was immunoSEQ multiplex PCR; TCRdb's version includes in-frame clones alone and lacks a portion of them. The sample has about 150,000 clones; roughly 8% are singletons. Sequencing was done on a sample of central memory CD4+ T cells from blood. All receptors derive from a man younger than 30 with type 1 diabetes.

This clone turned up a few times. The chain carries TRBV14 and TRBJ2-7, with 9 bases fitting TRBD2. This CDR3 is built from 14 residues. The J segment lost 6 bases and the V segment lost 4 bases, leaving 7 bases of the junction unmatched. Germline values: CDR1 SGHDN, CDR2 FVKESK. The CDR3: CASSLAGGLAEQYF. Written as DNA, the CDR3 is TGTGCCAGCAGCCTGGCGGGAGGGCTAGCCGAGCAGTACTTC.

The sample holds a few counts of this clone. The V and J genes are TRBV7-2 and TRBJ2-1; possibly TRBD1 for D (5 bases). CDR1 is SGHTA, CDR2 FQGNSA, per germline. Trimming pared 1 base from V and 4 bases from J, leaving 8 bases between. The CDR3 length is 14 residues. The CDR3 spells CASSLDRLYNEQFF. CDR3 nucleotides: TGTGCCAGCAGCTTAGACAGGTTATACAATGAGCAGTTCTTC.

This clone was observed a few times. V gene TRBV5-1 combines with J gene TRBJ2-5; 8 bases match TRBD1. The CDR3 consists of 15 residues. Losses at the gene ends were 2 bases for V and 6 bases for J; bases not matched to a gene: 9. Germline V gives CDR1 SGHRS, CDR2 YFSETQ. The CDR3 DNA reads as TGCGCCAGCAGCTTTGGACAGGGATTGGGGAAGACCCAGTACTTC. As protein: CASSFGQGLGKTQYF.

The chain employs TRBV7-9 and TRBJ2-5; 9 nucleotides match TRBD1. In germline, CDR1 is SEHNR, CDR2 FQNEAQ (reference sequence). J gave up 2 bases and V 5 bases, and 3 bases lay outside the gene matches. This CDR3 spans 14 amino acids. The CDR3 is CASSQGQGQETQYF. Written as DNA, the CDR3 is TGTGCCAGCAGCCAGGGACAGGGTCAAGAGACCCAGTACTTC.

To note about this clone: This may be a read error, as it is one base from a much larger clone. The CDR3 carries no conserved terminal phenylalanine or tryptophan, so it likely arises from a read error. The rearrangement uses TRBV28 and TRBJ2-7; D may be TRBD2 (5 bases). V dropped 2 bases and J dropped 5 bases, with 13 bases sitting between them. Germline CDR1 and CDR2: MDHEN and SYDVKM. This CDR3 comprises 14 residues. The CDR3 loop is CASSLPPGIHEQYL. DNA for the CDR3: TGTGCCAGCAGTTTACCCCCCGGGATCCACGAGCAGTACCTC.

The chain links TRBV14 to TRBJ1-4, with TRBD1 as a possible D gene (6 bases). Trimming stripped 4 bases from V and 3 bases from J, with 9 bases between. This CDR3 is 14 amino acids long. Germline V gene lookup returns CDR1 SGHDN and CDR2 FVKESK. CDR3 coding DNA: TGTGCCAGCAGCCCGGGACATCCTAATGAAAAACTGTTTTTT. This codes for CASSPGHPNEKLFF.

This clone turned up a few times. The chain employs TRBV9 and TRBJ2-7, with 10 bases that match TRBD2. CDR1 and CDR2 (germline): SGDLS, YYNGEE. This CDR3 comprises 14 residues. V shed 0 bases and J 9 bases; nucleotides not matched to a gene: 6. The CDR3 DNA is TGTGCCAGCAGCGTAGATGAAGCGGGAGGGCCGCAGTACTTC. It encodes CASSVDEAGGPQYF.

This sequence joins TRBV6-5 and TRBJ2-3; possibly TRBD2 for D (5 bases). This CDR3 has 15 amino acids. The V end was cut by 2 bases, the J end by 6 bases, with 15 bases between. CDR1 is MNHEY, CDR2 SVGAGI, per germline. CDR3 loop: CASSYNGGYLDTQYF. CDR3 bases: TGTGCCAGCAGTTACAACGGCGGGTATTTGGATACGCAGTATTTT.

This clone was observed many times. V gene TRBV29-1 combines with J gene TRBJ1-5; D call uncertain. V gave up 3 bases and J gave up 7 bases, with 13 bases separating them. This CDR3 comprises 13 residues. CDR1 SQVTM and CDR2 ANQGSEA come from the germline V gene. CDR3 bases: TGCAGCGTTGACGAGGGAGGAGGACAGCCCCAGCATTTT. This codes for CSVDEGGGQPQHF. Full variable domain (rest looked up from reference TRBV29-1 and TRBJ1-5): SAVISQKPSRDICQRGTSLTIQCQVDSQVTMMFWYRQQPGQSLTLIATANQGSEATYESGFVIDKFPISRPNLTFSTLTVSNMSPEDSSIYLCSVDEGGGQPQHFGDGTRLSIL.